This TCR beta chain emerged from a study of T cell repertoires in cytomegalovirus infection (dated by TCRdb to about 2019). Context from the whole study: Peptide stimulations targeted recently identified HLA-C-restricted CMV epitopes, whose presentation resists viral immunomodulation, together with well-studied HLA-B-restricted epitopes. Donor HLA type was relevant to the analysis, as public TCR beta signatures indicated carriage of CMV infection together with the matching HLA type.

The sample was run on an Illumina HiSeq 1500. TCRdb trimmed public reads at Q25 via fastp, called clones via MiXCR and kept in-frame beta chains. When rows share a CDR3 protein, they turn into one entry using the most common DNA and genes. The sample has some 940,000 distinct CDR3 sequences on record, about 33% of them singletons. The top ten hold roughly 13% of the sample. The sample holds a few counts of this clonotype. Its cognate antigen has yet to be identified. The record has no base qualities; no much larger clone is one base away. Broad study findings and their caveats: Cumulative frequency of public TCR beta family members discriminated carriers of CMV infection plus the relevant HLA type in this cohort and an independent 352-donor cohort. In the ex vivo response, HLA-C-restricted CMV-specific TCR beta clonotypes were dominant, and in two of eight donors the single most frequent clonotype came from this HLA-C-restricted group.

Read against the paper, the sample's treatment or condition label means: in vitro stimulation with specific CMV peptide epitopes to enrich CMV-specific T cells. The source material was cultured CD8+ T cells from PBMCs, sampled from culture after CMV antigen stimulation. The clonotype was recovered from a human donor in good health (CMV status not recorded). Some clones in this sample may be carry-over from other donors' samples.

The bases read TGTGCCAGCAGTCATACAGGGGCTACCTACGAGCAGTACTTC. This translates into CASSHTGATYEQYF. The chain uses TRBV12-3 or TRBV12-4 and TRBJ2-7, with TRBD1 identical over 7 junction bases. Ends trimmed: V by 5 bases, J by 2 bases; bases unmatched to a gene: 6. The CDR3 numbers 14 residues from cysteine through phenylalanine. CDR3 DNA is the only sequence kept; it has 42 bases, read in frame from the first base.